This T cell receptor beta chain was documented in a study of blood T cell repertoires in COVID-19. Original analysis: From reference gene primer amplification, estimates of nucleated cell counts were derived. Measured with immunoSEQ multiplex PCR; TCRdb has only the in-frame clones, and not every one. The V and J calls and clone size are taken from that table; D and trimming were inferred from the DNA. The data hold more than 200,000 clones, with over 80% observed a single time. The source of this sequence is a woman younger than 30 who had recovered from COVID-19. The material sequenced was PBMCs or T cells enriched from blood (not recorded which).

DNA for the CDR3: TGTGCCAGTAGTCGCCAGCTCTCGACTAGGAGCACAGATACGCAGTATTTT. Translated, it gives CASSRQLSTRSTDTQYF. V usage is TRBV19 and J usage is TRBJ2-3; D perhaps matches TRBD2 (6 bases). V lost 5 bases and J 0 bases, leaving 18 bases between the germline ends. The CDR3 is made up of 17 amino acids. Germline CDR1 is LNHDA and CDR2 is SQIVND (reference sequence).